Listed here is a single T cell receptor beta chain. The entry originates in a study of blood T cell repertoires in COVID-19. This CDR3 is built from 14 residues. The V gene end was trimmed by 7 bases and the J gene end by 8 bases; junction bases not matched to a gene: 8. Germline V gene data show CDR1 as SGHRS and CDR2 as YFSETQ. Authors' methods: Nucleated cell counts were estimated from reference gene primer amplification. The method was immunoSEQ multiplex PCR; TCRdb's version includes in-frame clones alone and lacks a portion of them. V and J calls and clone size are as listed in that table; D and trimming were resolved from the DNA. This table has around 130,000 clones, over 75% appearing once.

The chain joins TRBV5-1 to TRBJ1-4; the match to TRBD1 covers 10 bases. The sequenced material came from peripheral blood. The sequence came from a man between 65 and 80 years old with active COVID-19. The CDR3 DNA reads as TGCGCCAGCGGGTACGGACAGGGGGAAGAAAAACTGTTTTTT. This codes for CASGYGQGEEKLFF.